This TCR beta chain is drawn from a study of shared clonotypes between healthy human individuals. Study-wide context: Each donor's CD8 memory used one plate, CD8 naive two, each CD4 subset three. Study-level points and caveats: Clonotype sharing among the donors was expected to vary with sequencing depth.

Deletions cut 2 bases from V and 5 bases from J, with 11 bases between. This CDR3 comprises 14 residues. CDR1 is SNHLY and CDR2 is FYNNEI in the germline V gene. A note on this clone: Its specificity is not known.

Sequencing used immunoSEQ multiplex PCR; TCRdb keeps in-frame clones, though not all of them. The sample has roughly 700,000 clones, around two thirds seen once. The specimen sequenced was memory CD4+ T cells sorted from blood. Subset defined: CD45RA-negative fraction. The source of this sequence is a woman aged 25 to 39 in good health. This chain joins TRBV2 and TRBJ2-3; the D gene is possibly TRBD1 (6 bases). The CDR3, as DNA: TGTGCCAGCAGTGAACAGGGGATGGGAGATACGCAGTATTTT. It specifies CASSEQGMGDTQYF. The whole variable domain, remainder taken from reference TRBV2 and TRBJ2-3, is EPEVTQTPSHQVTQMGQEVILRCVPISNHLYFYWYRQILGQKVEFLVSFYNNEISEKSEIFDDQFSVERPDGSNFTLKIRSTKLEDSAMYFCASSEQGMGDTQYFGPGTRLTVL.